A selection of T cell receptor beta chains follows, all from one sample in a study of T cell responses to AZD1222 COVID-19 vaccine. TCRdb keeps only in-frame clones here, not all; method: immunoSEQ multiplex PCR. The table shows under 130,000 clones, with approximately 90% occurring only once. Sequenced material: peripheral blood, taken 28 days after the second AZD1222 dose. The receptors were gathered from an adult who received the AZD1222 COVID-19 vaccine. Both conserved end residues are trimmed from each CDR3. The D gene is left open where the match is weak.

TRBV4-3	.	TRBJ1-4	ASSQDPLAAARDYEKLF
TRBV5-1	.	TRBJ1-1	ASSSSLIGNTEAF
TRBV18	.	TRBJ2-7	ASSPLSTGAGEQY
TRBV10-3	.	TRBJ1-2	AISHRTVNYGYT
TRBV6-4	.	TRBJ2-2	ATAEGDTGELF
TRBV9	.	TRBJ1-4	ASSPQQDLVEKLF
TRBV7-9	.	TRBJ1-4	ASSLAWDLGEKLF
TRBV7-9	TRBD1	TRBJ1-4	ASSNDRGTNEKLF
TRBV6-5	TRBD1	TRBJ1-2	ASSSGGYGYT
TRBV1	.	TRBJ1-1	TSSPTGESLMNTEAF
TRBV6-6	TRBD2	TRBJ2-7	ASSKLAGEQY
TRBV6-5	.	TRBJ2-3	ASRGGVLTYTQY
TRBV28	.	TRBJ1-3	ASSLSGSGNTIY
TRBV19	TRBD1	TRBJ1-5	ASNKGTGGADQPQH
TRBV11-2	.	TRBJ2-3	ASSLVVGPTDTQY
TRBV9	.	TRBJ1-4	ASSGTEGNEKLF
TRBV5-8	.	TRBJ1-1	ASSPVQGLNTEAF